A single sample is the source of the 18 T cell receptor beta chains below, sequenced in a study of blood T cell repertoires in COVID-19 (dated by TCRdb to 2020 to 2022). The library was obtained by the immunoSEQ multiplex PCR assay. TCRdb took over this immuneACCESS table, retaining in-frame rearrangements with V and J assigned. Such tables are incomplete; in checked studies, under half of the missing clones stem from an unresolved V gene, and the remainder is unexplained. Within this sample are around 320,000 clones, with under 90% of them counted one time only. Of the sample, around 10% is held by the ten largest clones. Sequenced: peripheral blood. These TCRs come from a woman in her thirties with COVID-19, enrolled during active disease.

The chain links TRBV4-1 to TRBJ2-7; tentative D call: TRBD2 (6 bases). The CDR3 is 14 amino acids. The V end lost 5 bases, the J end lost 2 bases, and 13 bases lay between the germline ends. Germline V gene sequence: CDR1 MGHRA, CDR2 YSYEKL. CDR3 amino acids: CASSMGLTAYEQYF. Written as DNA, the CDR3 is TGCGCCAGCAGCATGGGACTGACAGCCTACGAGCAGTACTTC.

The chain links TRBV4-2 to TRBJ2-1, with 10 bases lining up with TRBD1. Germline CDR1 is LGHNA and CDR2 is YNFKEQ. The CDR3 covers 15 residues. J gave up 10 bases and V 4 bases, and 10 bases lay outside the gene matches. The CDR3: CASSLYRDRGWEQFF. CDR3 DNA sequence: TGTGCCAGCAGCCTGTACCGGGACAGGGGCTGGGAGCAGTTCTTC.

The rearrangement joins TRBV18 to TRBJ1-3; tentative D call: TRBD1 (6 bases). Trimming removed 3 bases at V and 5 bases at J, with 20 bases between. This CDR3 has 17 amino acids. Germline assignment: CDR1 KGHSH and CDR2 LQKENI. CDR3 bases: TGTGCCAGCTCACCGAGCTTTACAGGGACGGCGAGAAACACCATATATTTT. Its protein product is CASSPSFTGTARNTIYF.

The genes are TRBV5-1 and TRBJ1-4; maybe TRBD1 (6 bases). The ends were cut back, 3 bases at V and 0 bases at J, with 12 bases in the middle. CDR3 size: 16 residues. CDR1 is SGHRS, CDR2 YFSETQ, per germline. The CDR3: CASSSQTGATNEKLFF. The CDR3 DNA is TGCGCCAGCAGCTCCCAGACAGGTGCAACTAATGAAAAACTGTTTTTT.

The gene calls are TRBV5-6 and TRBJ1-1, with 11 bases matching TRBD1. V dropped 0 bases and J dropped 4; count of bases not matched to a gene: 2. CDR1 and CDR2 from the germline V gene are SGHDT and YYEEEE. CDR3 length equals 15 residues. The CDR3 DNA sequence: TGTGCCAGCAGCTTGGGGGACAGGGGGTTCACTGAAGCTTTCTTT. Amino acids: CASSLGDRGFTEAFF. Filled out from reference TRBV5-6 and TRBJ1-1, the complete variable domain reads DAGVTQSPTHLIKTRGQQVTLRCSPKSGHDTVSWYQQALGQGPQFIFQYYEEEERQRGNFPDRFSGHQFPNYSSELNVNALLLGDSALYLCASSLGDRGFTEAFFGQGTRLTVV.

The CDR3 coding sequence is TGTGCCAGCAGCCAAGTTACGATTATCGCGGGCCTTGGCGCTGAAGCTTTCTTT. Amino acid sequence: CASSQVTIIAGLGAEAFF. V usage is TRBV4-2 and J usage is TRBJ1-1; D gene uncertain. Per the germline V gene, CDR1 is LGHNA and CDR2 is YNFKEQ. This CDR3 contains 18 residues. V lost 1 base and J 6 bases, leaving 24 bases between the germline ends.

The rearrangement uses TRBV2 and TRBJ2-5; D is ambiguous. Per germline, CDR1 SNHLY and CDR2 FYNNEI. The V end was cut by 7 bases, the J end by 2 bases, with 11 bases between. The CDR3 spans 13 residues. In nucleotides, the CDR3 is TGTGCCAGCACTCGACTGTTACAAGAGACCCAGTACTTC. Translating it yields CASTRLLQETQYF.

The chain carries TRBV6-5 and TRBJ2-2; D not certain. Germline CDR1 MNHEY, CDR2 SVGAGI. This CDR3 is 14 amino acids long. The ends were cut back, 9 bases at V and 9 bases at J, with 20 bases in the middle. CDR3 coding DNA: TGTGCCAGACCACTACCCGATACAAACTGGGAGCTGTTTTTT. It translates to CARPLPDTNWELFF.

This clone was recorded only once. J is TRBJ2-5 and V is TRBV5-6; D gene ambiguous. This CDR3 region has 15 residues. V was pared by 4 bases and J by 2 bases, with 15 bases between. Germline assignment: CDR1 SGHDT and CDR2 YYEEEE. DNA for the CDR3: TGTGCCAGCAGCGGCGCCTTGAGCGTACAAGAGACCCAGTACTTC. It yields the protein CASSGALSVQETQYF.

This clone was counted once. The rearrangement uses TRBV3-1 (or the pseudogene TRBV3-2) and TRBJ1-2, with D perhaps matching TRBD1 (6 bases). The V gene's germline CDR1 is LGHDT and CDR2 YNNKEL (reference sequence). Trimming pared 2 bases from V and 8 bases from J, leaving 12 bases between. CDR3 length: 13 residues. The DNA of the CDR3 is TGTGCCAGCAGCCAAAGTCCTACAGGGGGCTACACCTTC. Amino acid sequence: CASSQSPTGGYTF.

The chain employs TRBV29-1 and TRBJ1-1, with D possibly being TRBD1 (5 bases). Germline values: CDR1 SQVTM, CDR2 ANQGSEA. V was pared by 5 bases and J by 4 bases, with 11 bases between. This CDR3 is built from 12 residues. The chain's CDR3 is CSVLEGSTEAFF. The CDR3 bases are TGCAGCGTTCTGGAGGGGTCCACTGAAGCTTTCTTT.

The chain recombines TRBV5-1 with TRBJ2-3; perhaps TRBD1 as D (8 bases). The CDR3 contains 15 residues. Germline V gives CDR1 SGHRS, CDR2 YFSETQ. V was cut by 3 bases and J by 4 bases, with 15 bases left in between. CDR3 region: CASSYRGTIADTQYF. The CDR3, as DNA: TGCGCCAGCAGCTACAGGGGGACTATCGCAGATACGCAGTATTTT. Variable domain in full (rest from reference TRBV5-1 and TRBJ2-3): KAGVTQTPRYLIKTRGQQVTLSCSPISGHRSVSWYQQTPGQGLQFLFEYFSETQRNKGNFPGRFSGRQFSNSRSEMNVSTLELGDSALYLCASSYRGTIADTQYFGPGTRLTVL.

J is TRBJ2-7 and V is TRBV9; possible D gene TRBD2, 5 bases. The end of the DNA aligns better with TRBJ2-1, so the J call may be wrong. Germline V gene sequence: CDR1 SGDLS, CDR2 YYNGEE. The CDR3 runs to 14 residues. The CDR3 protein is CASSPGLRWGEQFF. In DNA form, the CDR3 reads TGTGCCAGCAGCCCCGGACTGCGGTGGGGTGAGCAGTTCTTC.

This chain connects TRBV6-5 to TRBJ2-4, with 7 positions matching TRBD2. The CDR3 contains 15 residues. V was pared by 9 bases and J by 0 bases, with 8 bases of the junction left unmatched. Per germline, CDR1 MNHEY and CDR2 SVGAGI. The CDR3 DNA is TGTGCCAGTAGCGGGCTTACTCTAGCCAAAAACATTCAGTACTTC. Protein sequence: CASSGLTLAKNIQYF.

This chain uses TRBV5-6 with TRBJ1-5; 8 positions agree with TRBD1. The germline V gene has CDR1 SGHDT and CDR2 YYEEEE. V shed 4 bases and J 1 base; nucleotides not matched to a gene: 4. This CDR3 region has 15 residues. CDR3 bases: TGTGCCAGCAGCAGTAACAGGGGGAGCAATCAGCCCCAGCATTTT. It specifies CASSSNRGSNQPQHF.

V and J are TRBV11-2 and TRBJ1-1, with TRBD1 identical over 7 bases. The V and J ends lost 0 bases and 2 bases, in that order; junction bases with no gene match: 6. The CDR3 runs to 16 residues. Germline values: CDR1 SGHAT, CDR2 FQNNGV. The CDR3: CASSLDLGQINTEAFF. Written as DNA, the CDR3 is TGTGCCAGCAGCTTAGATCTGGGACAGATAAACACTGAAGCTTTCTTT.

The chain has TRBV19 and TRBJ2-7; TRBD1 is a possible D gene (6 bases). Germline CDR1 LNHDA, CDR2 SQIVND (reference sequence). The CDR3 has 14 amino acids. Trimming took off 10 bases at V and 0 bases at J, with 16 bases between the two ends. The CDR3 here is CATRLQGPSYEQYF. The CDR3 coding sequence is TGTGCCACCAGACTTCAGGGGCCCTCCTACGAGCAGTACTTC.

The DNA of the CDR3 is TGTGCCAGCAGCTTGGATCCGGCAGGGTCGGGTGGCTACACCTTC. It is translated as CASSLDPAGSGGYTF. The genes are TRBV5-8 and TRBJ1-2; a weak D match, TRBD1 (5 bases). The CDR3 runs 15 residues. Trimming took off 0 bases at V and 7 bases at J, with 16 bases between the two ends. Germline assignment: CDR1 SGHTS and CDR2 YDEGEE.